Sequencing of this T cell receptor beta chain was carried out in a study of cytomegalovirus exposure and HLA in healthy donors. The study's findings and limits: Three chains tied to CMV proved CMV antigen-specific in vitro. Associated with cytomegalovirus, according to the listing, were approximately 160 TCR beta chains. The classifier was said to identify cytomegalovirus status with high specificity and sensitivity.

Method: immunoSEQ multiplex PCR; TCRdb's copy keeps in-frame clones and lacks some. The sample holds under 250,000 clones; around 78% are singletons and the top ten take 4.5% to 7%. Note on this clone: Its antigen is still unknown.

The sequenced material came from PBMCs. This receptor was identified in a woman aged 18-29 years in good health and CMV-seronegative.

The CDR3 loop reads CASSVLAGQETQYF. The CDR3 DNA is TGTGCCAGCAGCGTACTAGCGGGACAAGAGACCCAGTACTTC. The V gene is TRBV9, the J gene TRBJ2-5; TRBD2 matches 9 bases. V trimming: 1 base; J trimming: 2 bases; junction bases outside the gene matches: 0. CDR3 size: 14 residues. Germline assignment: CDR1 SGDLS and CDR2 YYNGEE.